This entry lists 29 T cell receptor beta chains sequenced from one sample in a study of T cell repertoires in cytomegalovirus infection. TCRdb processed the reads anew with MiXCR; each CDR3 protein has one entry. This repertoire shows approximately 500,000 distinct CDR3 sequences, about 11% found once; its top ten account for 9.5% to 13%. Material for sequencing was PBMCs. These receptors originate from a human donor in good health (CMV status not recorded). Some clones in this sample may be carry-over from other donors' samples.

This clonotype has a count of ten or more. V gene TRBV7-2 combines with J gene TRBJ2-5; no clear D gene. V shed 2 bases and J shed 2 bases, with 6 bases lying between them. The CDR3 covers 13 residues. The germline CDR1 and CDR2 sequences are SGHTA and FQGNSA. CDR3 sequence reads: CASSLPGQETQYF. The CDR3 DNA is TGTGCCAGCAGCTTACCTGGGCAAGAGACCCAGTACTTC. Full variable domain (missing parts from reference TRBV7-2 and TRBJ2-5): GAGVSQSPSNKVTEKGKDVELRCDPISGHTALYWYRQSLGQGLEFLIYFQGNSAPDKSGLPSDRFSAERTGGSVSTLTIQRTQQEDSAVYLCASSLPGQETQYFGPGTRLLVL.

This clonotype was detected a few times. This chain uses TRBV28 with TRBJ2-5; a possible D gene is TRBD1 (6 bases). Trimming took 3 bases from V and 5 from J, leaving 13 bases between them. Germline V gives CDR1 MDHEN, CDR2 SYDVKM. This CDR3 is 14 amino acids long. This CDR3 reads CASSLRWGLETQYF. The DNA for the CDR3 is TGTGCCAGCAGTTTGCGGTGGGGGCTGGAGACCCAGTACTTC.

The rearrangement joins TRBV28 to TRBJ2-7; the D gene is possibly TRBD2 (5 bases). The CDR3 extends over 11 amino acids. CDR1 and CDR2 from the germline V gene are MDHEN and SYDVKM. Deletions cut 11 bases from V and 4 bases from J, with 12 bases between. The CDR3 here is CAPKRGYEQYF. As DNA, the CDR3 is TGTGCCCCTAAACGGGGATACGAGCAGTACTTC.

This clonotype was recorded many times. The rearrangement joins TRBV7-9 to TRBJ1-2; no firm D call. Germline lookup yields CDR1 SEHNR and CDR2 FQNEAQ (reference sequence). Deletions cut 5 bases from V and 1 base from J, with 17 bases between. CDR3 length: 16 residues. CDR3 in amino acids: CASSPDPDVFNYGYTF. CDR3 nucleotide sequence: TGTGCCAGCAGCCCCGATCCGGACGTATTTAACTATGGCTACACCTTC.

The sample holds many counts of this clonotype. V is TRBV7-3 and J is TRBJ1-1; D is ambiguous. The ends were cut back, 2 bases at V and 1 base at J, with 5 bases in the middle. CDR1 and CDR2 from the germline V gene are SGHTA and FQGTGA. This CDR3 comprises 13 residues. The CDR3 nucleotides are TGTGCCAGCAGCTTATTTACGAACACTGAAGCTTTCTTT. It specifies CASSLFTNTEAFF.

This clonotype has a count of ten or more. This rearrangement joins TRBV11-2 to TRBJ2-5, with 9 bases lining up with TRBD1. The length of the CDR3 is 13 residues. Per germline, CDR1 SGHAT and CDR2 FQNNGV. Trimming removed 6 bases from V and 5 bases from J; junction bases left unmatched: 4. This CDR3 reads CASSMTGGETQYF. The CDR3 nucleotides are TGTGCCAGCAGTATGACAGGGGGGGAGACCCAGTACTTC.

The chain has TRBV30 and TRBJ2-3; D is perhaps TRBD2 (5 bases). Germline-derived CDR1 and CDR2 are GTSNPN and SVGIG (reference sequence). There are 14 residues in the CDR3. V shed 4 bases and J shed 1 base, with 12 bases lying between them. The CDR3 bases are TGTGCCTGGAACGCAGCGGTGCGCACAGATACGCAGTATTTT. This translates into CAWNAAVRTDTQYF. The full variable domain, with the rest looked up from reference TRBV30 and TRBJ2-3, is SQTIHQWPATLVQPVGSPLSLECTVEGTSNPNLYWYRQAAGRGLQLLFYSVGIGQISSEVPQNLSASRPQDRQFILSSKKLLLSDSGFYLCAWNAAVRTDTQYFGPGTRLTVL.

The V and J genes are TRBV18 and TRBJ2-1; the D is unclear. CDR1 and CDR2 (germline): KGHSH, LQKENI. The CDR3 is made up of 16 amino acids. Trimming stripped 2 bases from V and 0 bases from J, with 11 bases between. The CDR3 reads CASSPITTDSYNEQFF. CDR3 DNA sequence: TGTGCCAGCTCACCAATAACGACCGACTCCTACAATGAGCAGTTCTTC.

The gene calls are TRBV6-5 and TRBJ1-1; D perhaps matches TRBD1 (6 bases). V lost 6 bases and J 1 base, leaving 18 bases between the germline ends. Germline V CDR1 and CDR2: MNHEY, SVGAGI. This CDR3 comprises 16 residues. This CDR3 is CASRPTGGASNTEAFF. DNA for the CDR3: TGTGCCAGCAGGCCCACGGGGGGCGCGTCGAACACTGAAGCTTTCTTT.

This clonotype has at least ten counts. The chain joins TRBV14 to TRBJ1-2; 12 positions match TRBD1. The CDR3 covers 14 residues. CDR1 is SGHDN and CDR2 is FVKESK in the germline V gene. V lost 5 bases to trimming and J lost 7 bases; unmatched junction nucleotides: 5. The CDR3: CASSSRDRGPGYTF. CDR3 bases: TGTGCCAGCAGCTCCCGGGACAGGGGGCCTGGCTACACCTTC.

This clonotype appeared a few times. The J gene is TRBJ2-5, the V gene TRBV6-5; 8 bases map to TRBD2. The V gene end was trimmed by 6 bases and the J gene end by 3 bases; junction bases not matched to a gene: 9. Looked up from germline, CDR1 is MNHEY and CDR2 is SVGAGI. CDR3 length: 15 residues. The CDR3: CASRARAGAKETQYF. CDR3 sequence (DNA): TGTGCCAGCAGGGCGAGAGCGGGGGCTAAAGAGACCCAGTACTTC.

This clonotype showed up many times. The CDR3 nucleotides read TGCGCCAGCAGCGCGTCCCACGGAGAGCAGTACTTC. It yields the protein CASSASHGEQYF. The J gene is TRBJ2-7, the V gene TRBV4-1; D is ambiguous. Trimming removed 5 bases from V and 7 bases from J, with 12 bases in between. The length of the CDR3 is 12 residues. The V gene's germline CDR1 is MGHRA and CDR2 YSYEKL.

This clonotype appeared a few times. The V and J genes are TRBV9 and TRBJ2-2, with TRBD2 matching over 16 bases. The germline V gene encodes CDR1 SGDLS and CDR2 YYNGEE. The CDR3 length is 19 residues. V lost 5 bases, J lost 5 bases, and 12 bases stayed unmatched. CDR3 coding DNA: TGTGCCAGCAGTGCTCCGGGACTAGCGGGAGGGGGGGGGACCGGGGAGCTGTTTTTT. This translates into CASSAPGLAGGGGTGELFF.

This clonotype occurred a few times. This sequence joins TRBV20-1 and TRBJ2-4; possibly TRBD2 for D (5 bases). This CDR3 is 13 amino acids long. V lost 1 base to trimming and J lost 15 bases, with 19 bases between them. Germline V gene lookup returns CDR1 DFQATT and CDR2 SNEGSKA (reference sequence). Written as DNA, the CDR3 is TGCAGTGCTAGAGCCCTTGAATGGCCCCGGGGGTACTTC. Amino acids: CSARALEWPRGYF.

This clonotype was detected ten times or more. The rearrangement links TRBV2 to TRBJ2-3, with 7 bases aligning to TRBD1. The CDR3 runs to 14 residues. The germline gives CDR1 SNHLY, CDR2 FYNNEI. J gave up 4 bases and V 6 bases, and 7 bases lay outside the gene matches. CDR3 amino acids: CASRVQGSADTQYF. In DNA, the CDR3 is TGTGCCAGCAGAGTACAGGGGTCCGCAGATACGCAGTATTTT.

V usage is TRBV6-5 and J usage is TRBJ2-1; D is ambiguous. The CDR3 is 13 amino acids. The germline V gene encodes CDR1 MNHEY and CDR2 SVGAGI. V dropped 7 bases and J dropped 7 bases, with 14 bases sitting between them. The CDR3 loop is CASTNTRRNEQFF. Here the CDR3 DNA reads TGTGCCAGCACCAACACTCGGAGAAATGAGCAGTTCTTC.

There are many counts of this clonotype. The chain links TRBV7-3 to TRBJ2-5, with unresolved D. V dropped 1 base and J dropped 2 bases, with 11 bases sitting between them. The V gene's germline CDR1 is SGHTA and CDR2 FQGTGA. The CDR3 is made up of 15 amino acids. The CDR3: CASSLSRALQETQYF. Written as DNA, the CDR3 is TGTGCCAGCAGCTTAAGTAGGGCCCTTCAAGAGACCCAGTACTTC.

The gene calls are TRBV7-9 and TRBJ2-3; TRBD2 agrees at 8 bases. V lost 5 bases, J lost 4 bases, and 5 bases stayed unmatched. This CDR3 region has 14 residues. Germline V gene data show CDR1 as SEHNR and CDR2 as FQNEAQ (reference sequence). This chain's CDR3 is CASSHGGEADTQYF. CDR3 DNA: TGTGCCAGCAGCCACGGGGGGGAGGCAGATACGCAGTATTTT.

This clonotype showed up many times. This chain joins TRBV7-6 and TRBJ2-7; 7 positions agree with TRBD1. CDR1 SGHVS and CDR2 FNYEAQ come from the germline V gene. V gave up 5 bases and J gave up 3 bases; unmatched junction bases: 13. The CDR3 covers 16 residues. CDR3 coding DNA: TGTGCCAGCAGCCCCCGGACAGGATTTGATCTCTACGAGCAGTACTTC. It translates to CASSPRTGFDLYEQYF.

This clonotype came up many times. The V call is TRBV7-2, the J call TRBJ1-1; D is uncertain. From germline, CDR1 is SGHTA and CDR2 FQGNSA. This CDR3 is built from 13 residues. Trimming left V 3 bases short and J 6 bases short, with 11 bases between. This chain's CDR3 is CASSFQWAAEAFF. The CDR3 DNA sequence: TGTGCCAGCAGCTTCCAATGGGCGGCTGAAGCTTTCTTT.

This clonotype was detected many times. V and J are TRBV7-2 and TRBJ2-7, with 7 bases fitting TRBD1. Germline V CDR1 and CDR2: SGHTA, FQGNSA. This CDR3 has 14 residues. V was clipped by 2 bases and J by 5 bases; unmatched bases: 6. CDR3 nucleotide sequence: TGTGCCAGCAGCTTAAGGGGGCCCTTCGACGAGCAGTACTTC. It translates to CASSLRGPFDEQYF.

The sample holds one count of this clonotype. V is TRBV19 and J is TRBJ1-2; no clear D gene. The CDR3 sequence is 11 residues long. V lost 7 bases and J lost 4, with 7 bases in between. Germline assignment: CDR1 LNHDA and CDR2 SQIVND (reference sequence). As DNA, the CDR3 is TGTGCCAGTACGATTGGCTATGGCTACACCTTC. Protein: CASTIGYGYTF.

The sample holds many counts of this clonotype. The rearrangement uses TRBV12-3 or TRBV12-4 and TRBJ1-1, with 7 nucleotides matching TRBD1. This CDR3 spans 14 amino acids. J gave up 5 bases and V 3 bases, and 6 bases lay outside the gene matches. CDR3 loop: CASSFQGGSTEAFF. The CDR3 DNA reads TGTGCCAGCAGTTTCCAGGGGGGAAGTACTGAAGCTTTCTTT.

This clonotype was found many times. The chain couples TRBV28 to TRBJ2-7; TRBD2 aligns across 10 bases. V shed 7 bases, J shed 0 bases, and the junction held 18 bases outside the gene matches. CDR3 length: 19 amino acids. Germline assignment: CDR1 MDHEN and CDR2 SYDVKM. The CDR3 DNA is TGTGCCAGCACCCTTAGGGTGTGGACTAGCGGACTAAGCTCCTACGAGCAGTACTTC. Translation gives CASTLRVWTSGLSSYEQYF.

This clonotype was observed many times. V gene TRBV28 combines with J gene TRBJ1-2; D is ambiguous. Germline CDR1 MDHEN, CDR2 SYDVKM. The CDR3 is made up of 12 amino acids. The V gene lost 5 bases and the J gene lost 8 bases, with 12 bases spanning the gap. The CDR3 reads CASSPLLQGYTF. In DNA, the CDR3 is TGTGCCAGCAGTCCACTTTTACAGGGCTACACCTTC.

This clonotype appeared a few times. The J gene is TRBJ2-3, the V gene TRBV20-1; D is possibly TRBD2 (6 bases). The CDR3 contains 13 residues. The germline V gene has CDR1 DFQATT and CDR2 SNEGSKA (reference sequence). Trimming cost V 4 bases and J 5 bases, with 13 bases left between them. CDR3 protein: CSAIPASEDTQYF. The CDR3 bases are TGCAGTGCTATACCCGCTAGCGAAGATACGCAGTATTTT.

This clonotype has just a few counts. V and J are TRBV27 and TRBJ1-2; weak D call: TRBD1 (5 bases). Germline assignment: CDR1 MNHEY and CDR2 SMNVEV (reference sequence). V was pared by 7 bases and J by 5 bases, with 20 bases between. The CDR3 sequence is 15 residues long. The DNA of the CDR3 is TGTGCCAGCAACCCTCGGGGGGGTAGGGGATATGGCTACACCTTC. It encodes CASNPRGGRGYGYTF.

Notes on this clonotype: A junction end diverges from the germline sequence, so it may reflect a read error. The genes are TRBV11-2 and TRBJ2-7; 12 positions agree with TRBD2. This CDR3 has 15 amino acids. The germline V gene encodes CDR1 SGHAT and CDR2 FQNNGV. The CDR3 sequence is CASSLDGLAGSEQYF. As DNA, the CDR3 is TGTGCCAGCAGCCTAGACGGACTAGCGGGAAGCGAGCAGTACTTC.

The chain carries TRBV6-1 and TRBJ1-1, with TRBD1 as a possible D gene (5 bases). Trimming took off 1 base at V and 1 base at J, with 7 bases between the two ends. Germline CDR1 and CDR2: MNHNS and SASEGT. This CDR3 comprises 14 residues. The CDR3 nucleotides are TGTGCCAGCAGTGAAGGGGGCAGGAACACTGAAGCTTTCTTT. This codes for CASSEGGRNTEAFF.